This is a list of T cell receptor beta chains from one sample in a study of blood T cells in healthy people across ages. TCRdb re-called the 5' RACE reads with MiXCR, one entry per CDR3 protein. The sample yields 1.8 million or so distinct CDR3 sequences, 39% seen once. The source material was blood. Every receptor here comes from a human donor in good health. Each CDR3 is given with its conserved first and last residue. Fields, in order: J gene, D gene, V gene, clone size, CDR3 DNA, CDR3 protein. The D gene is left open where the match is weak. Rows give clone size only sometimes, using once, few, many, or a class for an expanded clone.

J gene: TRBJ1-2; D gene: -; V gene: TRBV4-1; clone size: -; CDR3 DNA: TGCGCCAGCAGCCAACGCCCTCGGGAGAACTATGGCTACACCTTC; CDR3 protein: CASSQRPRENYGYTF
J gene: TRBJ2-3; D gene: -; V gene: TRBV20-1; clone size: -; CDR3 DNA: TGCAGTGCTAGTAAGGACCGCTACACAGATACGCAGTATTTT; CDR3 protein: CSASKDRYTDTQYF
J gene: TRBJ2-1; D gene: -; V gene: TRBV29-1; clone size: -; CDR3 DNA: TGCAGCGTCGCCAGACACAATGAGCAGTTCTTC; CDR3 protein: CSVARHNEQFF
J gene: TRBJ1-2; D gene: TRBD1; V gene: TRBV5-8; clone size: -; CDR3 DNA: TGTCTTACCGGGACAGGGGGAAATGGCTACACCTTC; CDR3 protein: CLTGTGGNGYTF
J gene: TRBJ1-4; D gene: TRBD1; V gene: TRBV12-3/TRBV12-4; clone size: few; CDR3 DNA: TGTGCCAGCAGTTCTCCCTGGGGGGGACAGGGCAATGAAAAACTGTTTTTT; CDR3 protein: CASSSPWGGQGNEKLFF
J gene: TRBJ2-1; D gene: TRBD1; V gene: TRBV6-1; clone size: few; CDR3 DNA: TGTGCCAGCAGTGAAGTAGAGCAGGGGGTAGGCAATGAGCAGTTCTTC; CDR3 protein: CASSEVEQGVGNEQFF
J gene: TRBJ1-1; D gene: -; V gene: TRBV29-1; clone size: -; CDR3 DNA: TGCAGCGCCGGAAAGGTGGCAGAGTCAAACACTGAAGCTTTCTTT; CDR3 protein: CSAGKVAESNTEAFF
J gene: TRBJ1-2; D gene: -; V gene: TRBV7-3; clone size: few; CDR3 DNA: TGTGCCAGCAGCTTACGGGCCAGGGAAGGACACACCTTC; CDR3 protein: CASSLRAREGHTF
J gene: TRBJ2-3; D gene: TRBD1; V gene: TRBV7-2; clone size: few; CDR3 DNA: TGTGCCAGCAGCCGGACAGGCCTGGACACAGATACGCAGTATTTT; CDR3 protein: CASSRTGLDTDTQYF
J gene: TRBJ1-1; D gene: TRBD1; V gene: TRBV20-1; clone size: few; CDR3 DNA: TGCAGTGCTAGGGGGGGACAGGGAGGCACTGAAGCTTTCTTT; CDR3 protein: CSARGGQGGTEAFF
J gene: TRBJ1-1; D gene: -; V gene: TRBV20-1; clone size: few; CDR3 DNA: TGCAGTGCTAGTGGGCCGCAGGGGAACACTGAAGCTTTCTTT; CDR3 protein: CSASGPQGNTEAFF
J gene: TRBJ2-1; D gene: -; V gene: TRBV7-2; clone size: -; CDR3 DNA: TGTGCCAGCAGCTTAGTGGCTTTCTCCTACAATGAGCAGTTCTTC; CDR3 protein: CASSLVAFSYNEQFF
J gene: TRBJ2-7; D gene: -; V gene: TRBV4-2; clone size: few; CDR3 DNA: TGTGCCAGCAGCCAAGTAGCCCCAAATACCTACGAGCAGTACTTC; CDR3 protein: CASSQVAPNTYEQYF
J gene: TRBJ2-4; D gene: -; V gene: TRBV6-2/TRBV6-3; clone size: few; CDR3 DNA: TGTGCCAGCAGTTACTCGACTCCCAGGGGTCAGTACTTC; CDR3 protein: CASSYSTPRGQYF
J gene: TRBJ2-3; D gene: TRBD2; V gene: TRBV7-2; clone size: -; CDR3 DNA: TGTGCCAGCAGCCCAATCGGGAGGGCAGATACGCAGTATTTT; CDR3 protein: CASSPIGRADTQYF
J gene: TRBJ1-6; D gene: -; V gene: TRBV6-1; clone size: few; CDR3 DNA: TGTGCCAGCAGTGAGACCAGTCCCTATAATTCACCCCTCCACTTT; CDR3 protein: CASSETSPYNSPLHF
J gene: TRBJ2-5; D gene: TRBD2; V gene: TRBV12-3/TRBV12-4; clone size: -; CDR3 DNA: TGTGCCAGCAGTATCCAGCGGGGGGGCCGGGGTCAAGAGACCCAGTACTTC; CDR3 protein: CASSIQRGGRGQETQYF
J gene: TRBJ1-4; D gene: -; V gene: TRBV18; clone size: few; CDR3 DNA: TGTGCCAGCTCACCGGGGTACGCGACGAGCTTGTTTTTT; CDR3 protein: CASSPGYATSLFF
J gene: TRBJ1-2; D gene: TRBD1; V gene: TRBV12-5; clone size: few; CDR3 DNA: TGTGCTAGTGGCTCCAGGGGGAGAAGCTATGGCTACACCTTC; CDR3 protein: CASGSRGRSYGYTF
J gene: TRBJ1-6; D gene: -; V gene: TRBV4-3; clone size: -; CDR3 DNA: TGCGCCAGCAGCCAAGATTACCGATCCTCACCCCTCCACTTT; CDR3 protein: CASSQDYRSSPLHF
J gene: TRBJ2-5; D gene: TRBD2; V gene: TRBV7-6; clone size: few; CDR3 DNA: TGTGCCAGCAGCTTAGCGGGAGGGGATGGGACCCAGTACTTC; CDR3 protein: CASSLAGGDGTQYF
J gene: TRBJ2-3; D gene: TRBD2; V gene: TRBV20-1; clone size: -; CDR3 DNA: TGCAGTGCTAGTATTTACGCGGGGGATGACACAGATACGCAGTATTTT; CDR3 protein: CSASIYAGDDTDTQYF
J gene: TRBJ2-1; D gene: TRBD2; V gene: TRBV15; clone size: few; CDR3 DNA: TGTGCCACCAGCCGCCCACCCGGACTAGCGGGTCACAATGAGCAGTTCTTC; CDR3 protein: CATSRPPGLAGHNEQFF
J gene: TRBJ2-1; D gene: -; V gene: TRBV6-2/TRBV6-3; clone size: many; CDR3 DNA: TGTGCCAGCAGTTACCGGGACTCGGGCTCCTACAATGAGCAGTTCTTC; CDR3 protein: CASSYRDSGSYNEQFF
J gene: TRBJ2-5; D gene: TRBD2; V gene: TRBV10-3; clone size: -; CDR3 DNA: TGTGCCACCTACGGGCCAATACCGGGGGGGGCCGGAGAGACCCAGTACTTC; CDR3 protein: CATYGPIPGGAGETQYF
J gene: TRBJ2-1; D gene: TRBD2; V gene: TRBV4-2; clone size: -; CDR3 DNA: TGTGCCAGCAGCCAAACATCTAGCGGGGGGAAGTACAATGAGCAGTTCTTC; CDR3 protein: CASSQTSSGGKYNEQFF
J gene: TRBJ1-1; D gene: -; V gene: TRBV20-1; clone size: -; CDR3 DNA: TGCAGTGCTAGAGATCAGGAATGGTCTGAAGCTTTCTTT; CDR3 protein: CSARDQEWSEAFF
J gene: TRBJ2-3; D gene: TRBD1; V gene: TRBV28; clone size: -; CDR3 DNA: TGTGCCGGACAGGGTCAAGGCACAGATACGCAGTATTTT; CDR3 protein: CAGQGQGTDTQYF
J gene: TRBJ2-3; D gene: -; V gene: TRBV5-1; clone size: -; CDR3 DNA: TGCGCCAGCAGCTTGTTTGGTTATCGGACGGACACAGATACGCAGTATTTT; CDR3 protein: CASSLFGYRTDTDTQYF
J gene: TRBJ2-5; D gene: -; V gene: TRBV27; clone size: many; CDR3 DNA: TGTGCCAGCAGCTTATCAGGCGAGACCCAGTACTTC; CDR3 protein: CASSLSGETQYF
J gene: TRBJ1-2; D gene: -; V gene: TRBV7-3; clone size: few; CDR3 DNA: TGTGCCAGCAGCTGGGGACCGAGGGCAAGGGGCGACTATGGCTACACCTTC; CDR3 protein: CASSWGPRARGDYGYTF
J gene: TRBJ1-2; D gene: -; V gene: TRBV12-3/TRBV12-4; clone size: -; CDR3 DNA: TGTGCCAGCAGTTTGGGGTTTCTCGATGGCTACACCTTC; CDR3 protein: CASSLGFLDGYTF
J gene: TRBJ2-1; D gene: TRBD1; V gene: TRBV7-2; clone size: few; CDR3 DNA: TGTGCCAGCAGCTCCCACCAGGGGGTCAGGTACAATGAGCAGTTCTTC; CDR3 protein: CASSSHQGVRYNEQFF
J gene: TRBJ2-1; D gene: -; V gene: TRBV4-3; clone size: -; CDR3 DNA: TGCGCCAGCAGCCAAGCCGGGGTAGGGGGGAATGAGCAGTTCTTC; CDR3 protein: CASSQAGVGGNEQFF
J gene: TRBJ1-1; D gene: -; V gene: TRBV4-2; clone size: -; CDR3 DNA: TGTGCCAGCAGCCAGCTTGAAGGTACCATGGAAGCTTTCTTT; CDR3 protein: CASSQLEGTMEAFF
J gene: TRBJ2-7; D gene: TRBD1; V gene: TRBV29-1; clone size: few; CDR3 DNA: TGCAGTGCAAGTGAGACAGGGACCGTCTACGAGCAGTACTTC; CDR3 protein: CSASETGTVYEQYF
J gene: TRBJ1-5; D gene: -; V gene: TRBV5-1; clone size: -; CDR3 DNA: TGTGCCAGCAGCTTAGACACGAATCAGCCCCAGCATTTT; CDR3 protein: CASSLDTNQPQHF
J gene: TRBJ1-1; D gene: TRBD1; V gene: TRBV28; clone size: -; CDR3 DNA: TGTGCCAGCAGGACCGGGACAGGGGGCACTGAAGCTTTCTTT; CDR3 protein: CASRTGTGGTEAFF
J gene: TRBJ1-6; D gene: -; V gene: TRBV4-1; clone size: few; CDR3 DNA: TGCGCCAGCAGCCAGGTTTCGGATGGAGGTTCACCCCTCCACTTT; CDR3 protein: CASSQVSDGGSPLHF
J gene: TRBJ2-5; D gene: -; V gene: TRBV7-2; clone size: -; CDR3 DNA: TGTGCCAGCAGCCCAGCCCACCAACAAGAGACCCAGTACTTC; CDR3 protein: CASSPAHQQETQYF
J gene: TRBJ1-2; D gene: -; V gene: TRBV20-1; clone size: -; CDR3 DNA: TGCAGTGCTAGGCTTCAGCAGATTAACTATGGCTACACCTTC; CDR3 protein: CSARLQQINYGYTF
J gene: TRBJ1-1; D gene: TRBD1; V gene: TRBV6-5; clone size: many; CDR3 DNA: TGTGCCAGCAGTTACTGGGACAGGGCTAACACTGAAGCTTTCTTT; CDR3 protein: CASSYWDRANTEAFF
J gene: TRBJ1-2; D gene: -; V gene: TRBV12-3/TRBV12-4; clone size: -; CDR3 DNA: TGTGCCAGCACTTTGGCAGGCCCCTACTATGGCTACACCTTC; CDR3 protein: CASTLAGPYYGYTF
J gene: TRBJ2-6; D gene: -; V gene: TRBV27; clone size: few; CDR3 DNA: TGTGCCAGCAGTGGTACAGGCTCTGGGGCCAACGTCCTGACTTTC; CDR3 protein: CASSGTGSGANVLTF
J gene: TRBJ1-2; D gene: TRBD1; V gene: TRBV7-9; clone size: -; CDR3 DNA: TGTGCCAGCAGCTCCGATGACAGGGGGAGGAACTATGGCTACACCTTC; CDR3 protein: CASSSDDRGRNYGYTF
J gene: TRBJ2-1; D gene: -; V gene: TRBV28; clone size: -; CDR3 DNA: TGTGCCAGCATAAAGGGTGGTCATTCCTACAATGAGCAGTTCTTC; CDR3 protein: CASIKGGHSYNEQFF
J gene: TRBJ1-2; D gene: -; V gene: TRBV24-1; clone size: once; CDR3 DNA: TGTGCCACCAGCGACTGGCGGTATCATGGCTACACCTTC; CDR3 protein: CATSDWRYHGYTF
J gene: TRBJ2-1; D gene: -; V gene: TRBV2; clone size: -; CDR3 DNA: TGTGCCAGCCGGGGAACCATCCTGAAGGGGAATGAGCAGTTCTTC; CDR3 protein: CASRGTILKGNEQFF
J gene: TRBJ2-6; D gene: -; V gene: TRBV7-2; clone size: -; CDR3 DNA: TGTGCCAGCAGCTTACAGGGTGGATGGCCTGGGGCCAACGTCCTGACTTTC; CDR3 protein: CASSLQGGWPGANVLTF
J gene: TRBJ1-6; D gene: -; V gene: TRBV4-3; clone size: -; CDR3 DNA: TGCGCCAGCAGCCAAGGAGGGCAGGGCTACGGGTCGCCCCTCCACTTT; CDR3 protein: CASSQGGQGYGSPLHF
J gene: TRBJ2-7; D gene: -; V gene: TRBV7-9; clone size: many; CDR3 DNA: TGTGCCAGCAGCTCATCTGGTGTCTCCTACGAGCAGTACTTC; CDR3 protein: CASSSSGVSYEQYF